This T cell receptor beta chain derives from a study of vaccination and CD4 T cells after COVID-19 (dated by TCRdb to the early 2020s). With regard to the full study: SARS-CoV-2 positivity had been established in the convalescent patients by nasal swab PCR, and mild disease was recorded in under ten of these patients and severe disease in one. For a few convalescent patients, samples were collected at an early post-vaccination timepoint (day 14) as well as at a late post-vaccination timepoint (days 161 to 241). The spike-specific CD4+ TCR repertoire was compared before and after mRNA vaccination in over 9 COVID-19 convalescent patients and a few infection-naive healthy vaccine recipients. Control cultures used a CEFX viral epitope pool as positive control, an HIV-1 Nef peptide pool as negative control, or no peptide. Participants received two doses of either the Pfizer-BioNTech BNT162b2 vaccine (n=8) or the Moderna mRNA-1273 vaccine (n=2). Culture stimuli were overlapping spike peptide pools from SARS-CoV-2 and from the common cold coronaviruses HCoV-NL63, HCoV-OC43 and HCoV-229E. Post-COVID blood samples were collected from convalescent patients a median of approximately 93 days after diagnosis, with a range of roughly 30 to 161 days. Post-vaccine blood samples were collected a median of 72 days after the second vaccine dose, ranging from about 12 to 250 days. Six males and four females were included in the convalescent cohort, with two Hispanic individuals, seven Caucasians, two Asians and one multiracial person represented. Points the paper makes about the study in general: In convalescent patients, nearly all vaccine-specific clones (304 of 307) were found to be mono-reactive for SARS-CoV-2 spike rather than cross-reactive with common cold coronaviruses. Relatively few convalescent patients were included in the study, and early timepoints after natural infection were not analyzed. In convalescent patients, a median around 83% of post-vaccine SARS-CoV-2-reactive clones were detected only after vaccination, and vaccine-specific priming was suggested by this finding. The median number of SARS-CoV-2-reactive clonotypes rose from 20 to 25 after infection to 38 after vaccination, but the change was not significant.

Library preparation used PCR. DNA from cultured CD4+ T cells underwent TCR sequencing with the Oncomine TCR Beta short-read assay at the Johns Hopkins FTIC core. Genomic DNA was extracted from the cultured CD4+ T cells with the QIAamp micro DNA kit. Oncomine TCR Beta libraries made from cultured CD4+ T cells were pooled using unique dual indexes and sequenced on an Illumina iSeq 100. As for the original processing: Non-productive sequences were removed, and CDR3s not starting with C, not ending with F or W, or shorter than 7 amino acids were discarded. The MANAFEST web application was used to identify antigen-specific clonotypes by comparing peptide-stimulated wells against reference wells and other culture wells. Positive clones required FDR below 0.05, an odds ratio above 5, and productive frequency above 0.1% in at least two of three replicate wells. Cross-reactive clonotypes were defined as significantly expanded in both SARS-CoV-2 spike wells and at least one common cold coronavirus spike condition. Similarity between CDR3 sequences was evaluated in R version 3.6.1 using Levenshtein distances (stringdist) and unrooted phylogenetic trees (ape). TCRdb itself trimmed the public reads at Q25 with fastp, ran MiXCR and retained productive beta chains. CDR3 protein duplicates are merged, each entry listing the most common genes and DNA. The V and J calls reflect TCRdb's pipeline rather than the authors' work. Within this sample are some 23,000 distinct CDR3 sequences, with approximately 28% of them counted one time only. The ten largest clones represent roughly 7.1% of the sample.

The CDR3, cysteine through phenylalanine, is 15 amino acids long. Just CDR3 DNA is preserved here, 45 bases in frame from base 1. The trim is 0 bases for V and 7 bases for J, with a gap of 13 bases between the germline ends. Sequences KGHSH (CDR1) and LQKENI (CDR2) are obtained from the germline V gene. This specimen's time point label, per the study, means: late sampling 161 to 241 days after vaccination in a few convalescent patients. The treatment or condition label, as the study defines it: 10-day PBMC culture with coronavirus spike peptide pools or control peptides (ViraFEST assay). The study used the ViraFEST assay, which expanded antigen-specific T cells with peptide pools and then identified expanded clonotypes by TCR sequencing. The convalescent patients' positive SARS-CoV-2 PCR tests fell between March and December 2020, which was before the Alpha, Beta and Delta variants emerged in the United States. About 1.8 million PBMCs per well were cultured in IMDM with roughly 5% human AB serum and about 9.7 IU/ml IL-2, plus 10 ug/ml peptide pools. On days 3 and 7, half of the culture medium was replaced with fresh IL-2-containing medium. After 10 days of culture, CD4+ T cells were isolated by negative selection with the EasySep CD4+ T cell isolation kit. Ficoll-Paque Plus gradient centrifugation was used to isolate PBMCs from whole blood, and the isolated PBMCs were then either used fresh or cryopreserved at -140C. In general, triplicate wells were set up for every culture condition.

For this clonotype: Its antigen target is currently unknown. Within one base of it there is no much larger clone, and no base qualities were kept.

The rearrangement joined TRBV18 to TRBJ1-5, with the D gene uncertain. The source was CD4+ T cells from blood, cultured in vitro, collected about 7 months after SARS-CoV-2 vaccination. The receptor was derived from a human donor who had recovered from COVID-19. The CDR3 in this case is CASSPPNRGGQPQHF. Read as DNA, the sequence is TGTGCCAGCTCACCACCGAATCGAGGAGGCCAGCCCCAGCATTTT.